The sequence of this T cell receptor (beta chain) was determined in a study of Tregs in tolerant kidney transplant recipients. About the study: Sorted recipient Tregs were expanded on donor B cells with IL-2, restimulated day 11. Sorting of CD4+CD25+CD127- cells followed approximately 3-day belatacept mixed lymphocyte reactions, sometimes with roughly five-day graft donor restimulation.

Study results and limitations: Donor-specific Treg expansion exceeded global Treg expansion in tolerant patients, suggesting antigen drive.

Produced via immunoSEQ multiplex PCR; TCRdb's table is partial and in-frame only. In the table there are around 11,000 clones, approximately 89% of which are singletons. The table lists this clone with a few counts. Its antigen remains unknown. The sequences come from Tregs from blood cultured with allogeneic cells, collected before the transplant. This TCR came from a human patient who received a combined kidney and bone marrow transplant.

CDR3 residues: CASSLGGRRGEAFF. CDR3 in DNA: TGTGCCAGCAGCTTAGGGGGGAGGAGGGGTGAAGCTTTCTTT. This sequence joins TRBV7-2 and TRBJ1-1; D might be TRBD1 (5 bases). V lost 1 base and J lost 7, with 13 bases in between. Germline loops: CDR1 SGHTA, CDR2 FQGNSA. The CDR3 totals 14 residues.